These T cell receptor beta chains were read from a single sample in a study of T cell repertoires in cytomegalovirus infection. TCRdb itself ran the reads through MiXCR, one entry per CDR3 protein. The profile covers 500,000 to 600,000 distinct CDR3 sequences, with approximately 17% appearing a single time and under 30% taken by the ten largest. Sequencing input: CD8+ T cells from PBMCs. Receptor source: a human donor in good health (CMV status not recorded). Some clones in this sample may be carry-over from other donors' samples. The CDR3 runs from the conserved cysteine through the conserved F or W. Some rows have no size entry. The others give once, few or many, or a class for an expanded clone.

clone_size,v_call,j_call,cdr3_aa
NA,TRBV5-1,TRBJ2-1,CASSSETLALLDEQFF
few,TRBV27,TRBJ2-1,CASSLKLAGAFYNEQFF
many,TRBV12-3/TRBV12-4,TRBJ2-5,CASSDRGHGETQYF
NA,TRBV6-1,TRBJ1-1,CARSEQIRIYEDTEAFF
NA,TRBV29-1,TRBJ2-2,CSVDLGEGGGELFF
NA,TRBV3-1,TRBJ2-4,CASSQGSLAKNIQYF
NA,TRBV27,TRBJ1-4,CASSTAWGGRATNEKLFF
few,TRBV10-2,TRBJ2-3,CASSDLSSGGNTDTQYF
few,TRBV18,TRBJ2-7,CASSPMATYEQYF
many,TRBV14,TRBJ2-1,CASSFPGQASYNEQFF
many,TRBV20-1,TRBJ1-5,CSASKGQGEPYSNQPQHF
many,TRBV7-8,TRBJ2-7,CASSSGGGGEQYF
few,TRBV28,TRBJ1-5,CASTTDTYSNQPQHF
many,TRBV7-9,TRBJ2-1,CASSPKDGRGWNEQFF
few,TRBV27,TRBJ1-2,CASSLRGDRDGYTF
many,TRBV12-3/TRBV12-4,TRBJ2-7,CASSPDPGREYEQYF
few,TRBV19,TRBJ2-1,CASSPKFRGHSYNEQFF
many,TRBV4-1,TRBJ1-1,CASSQEGSNTEAFF
many,TRBV28,TRBJ2-7,CASSPLRLADSTYF
few,TRBV27,TRBJ1-3,CASSLGAPGGNTIYF
many,TRBV7-9,TRBJ2-1,CASSSQGAFYNEQFF
few,TRBV4-1,TRBJ1-1,CASSLTRDRVTEAFF
NA,TRBV6-2/TRBV6-3,TRBJ1-2,CASSKPGHPPPNYGYTF
few,TRBV6-5,TRBJ2-3,CASRLRTGATDTQYF
many,TRBV7-9,TRBJ2-7,CASSLLTSSYEQYF
many,TRBV7-8,TRBJ1-1,CASSLGGETNTEAFF
many,TRBV6-5,TRBJ2-1,CASRRAGGPRNEQFF
many,TRBV12-3/TRBV12-4,TRBJ2-3,CASSLIWDRDPDTQYF
many,TRBV12-3/TRBV12-4,TRBJ2-1,CASSSSGGNEGNEQFF
few,TRBV28,TRBJ1-5,CASSNAQAGADQPQHF
few,TRBV12-3/TRBV12-4,TRBJ2-2,CASSFRTSGAQATGELFF
many,TRBV7-9,TRBJ2-5,CASSLVRSEQETQYF
NA,TRBV28,TRBJ2-2,CASSLFVSGRSNTGELFF
few,TRBV28,TRBJ2-7,CASRYLGSPHEQYF
few,TRBV5-5,TRBJ2-7,CASSLETGGAYEQYF
NA,TRBV6-5,TRBJ1-1,CASSYGTAGAFF
many,TRBV7-6,TRBJ2-2,CASSLGDRGRNTGELFF
NA,TRBV10-2,TRBJ1-1,CASTNTLLGKTEAFF
NA,TRBV7-9,TRBJ2-2,CASSLAVRQNTGELFF